This T cell receptor (beta chain) appears in the sequencing data of a study of early T cells in non-severe SARS-CoV-2 infection (dated by TCRdb to about 2021). At the level of the whole study: Because TCR sequencing was done on bulk RNA from unsorted whole blood, the alpha and beta chains could not be paired. What the study reported, not specific to this receptor: VDJdb matching was skewed toward anti-spike CD8 responses and likely underestimated virus-specific expansions, missing private and CD4 specificities.

The library was generated by 5' RACE. The listed sequencing device is NextSeq 500. To correct for sequencing error and PCR bias, the TCR library protocol tagged individual cDNA molecules with unique molecular identifiers. TCR alpha and beta chains were both sequenced, and the abundances of alpha and beta sequences in each sample were closely correlated with each other. In the authors' own workflow: Decombinator V4 was used to perform V gene, J gene and CDR3 annotation of TCR sequences. TCRs were defined as expanded if a significant change between any two time points was detected under a Poisson model with p below 0.0001. Abundances of TCRs were expressed as counts per million after normalisation to the total number of TCRs sequenced in each sample. TRAV1-2 paired with TRAJ12, TRAJ20 or TRAJ33 defined MAIT TCRs, while TRAV10 paired with TRAJ18 defined iNKT TCRs. VDJdb, accessed 1 November 2021, was searched for CMV, EBV and SARS-CoV-2 annotated TCRs, excluding TCRs annotated for multiple antigens. TCRdb reworked the public reads: Q25 trimming with fastp, MiXCR clone assembly, productive beta chains retained. When rows share a CDR3 protein, they turn into one entry using the most common DNA and genes. The V and J calls come from TCRdb's annotation, not from the publication. Within this sample are 45,000 to 65,000 distinct CDR3 sequences, with 12% of them counted one time only. Together, the top ten hold about 2.4% of the sample.

The study was a case-control design nested within a healthcare worker cohort in London, UK, with weekly nasopharyngeal swab PCR tests and blood sampling. Healthcare workers were recruited between 23 and 31 March 2020, during the week of the UK lockdown, and were followed weekly for up to 16 weeks. Taken from cysteine to phenylalanine, the CDR3 has 17 residues. Just the 51-base CDR3 DNA is kept, in frame starting at base 1. V has 3 bases trimmed and J has 5 bases trimmed; junction bases matching no gene number 12. CDR1 and CDR2 were assigned from the germline V gene as MDHEN and SYDVKM. A few counts support this clonotype. What this receptor recognizes is not known. No base-level quality is on record; no much larger clone is a single base apart.

The sample here was whole blood, taken at baseline. The source is an adult who was a healthcare worker with PCR-confirmed SARS-CoV-2 infection or an uninfected control (not recorded which). The V and J genes are TRBV28 and TRBJ1-2, with 10 bases matching TRBD1. The CDR3 here reads CASSFETGGAKKYGYTF. The nucleotide sequence reads TGTGCCAGCAGTTTTGAGACAGGGGGCGCAAAGAAGTATGGCTACACCTTC.